The T cell receptor (beta chain) under discussion was sequenced for a study of T cells in Graves' hyperthyroidism and ophthalmopathy. Comments on this clonotype: A junction end diverges from the germline sequence, so it may reflect a read error.

RNA transcripts provided the source from which TCR beta CDR3 regions were amplified. Primed by the HTBI set, a first-round RT-PCR was run on the TCR CDR3. TCRdb re-called the multiplex PCR reads through MiXCR, storing one row per CDR3 protein. Found here are 200,000 or so distinct CDR3 sequences, roughly 17% of them singletons; the top ten hold approximately 56%. The CDR3 is 16 amino acids. Germline CDR1 reads SGHAT; CDR2 reads FQNNGV. The clonotype originates from a woman between 45 and 65 years old with Graves' hyperthyroidism. Sequenced: blood. J is TRBJ2-3 and V is TRBV11-2, with TRBD2 identical over 13 bases. DNA of the CDR3: TGTGCCAGCAACTTACGGGGACTAGCGGGATTGGATACGCAGTATTTT. It encodes CASNLRGLAGLDTQYF. The full variable domain, in which reference TRBV11-2 and TRBJ2-3 provide the parts outside the CDR3, is EAGVAQSPRYKIIEKRQSVAFWCNPISGHATLYWYQQILGQGPKLLIQFQNNGVVDDSQLPKDRFSAERLKGVDSTLKIQPAKLEDSAVYLCASNLRGLAGLDTQYFGPGTRLTVL.